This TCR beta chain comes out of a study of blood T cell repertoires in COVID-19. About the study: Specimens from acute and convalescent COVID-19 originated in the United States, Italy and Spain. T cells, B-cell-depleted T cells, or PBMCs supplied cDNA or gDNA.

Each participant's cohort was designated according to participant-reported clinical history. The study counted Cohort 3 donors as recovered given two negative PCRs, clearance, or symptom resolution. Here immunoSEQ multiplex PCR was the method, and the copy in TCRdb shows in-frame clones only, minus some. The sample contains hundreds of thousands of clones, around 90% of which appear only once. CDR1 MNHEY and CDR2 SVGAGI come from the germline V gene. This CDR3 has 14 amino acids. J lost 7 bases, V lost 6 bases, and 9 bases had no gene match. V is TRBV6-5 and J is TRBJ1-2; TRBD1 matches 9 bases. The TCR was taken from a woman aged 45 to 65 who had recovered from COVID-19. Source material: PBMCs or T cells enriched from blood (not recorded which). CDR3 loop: CASRRTGEKGGYTF. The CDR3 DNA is TGTGCCAGCAGGCGGACAGGGGAAAAGGGTGGCTACACCTTC.